This is a list of T cell receptor beta chains from one sample in a study of blood T cell repertoires in COVID-19. Using immunoSEQ multiplex PCR, the repertoire was profiled, and TCRdb retains in-frame clones only, with some absent. The data contain around 250,000 clones, more than 75% of them seen just once; the ten biggest clones take up over 6%. Sequenced input: peripheral blood. Source of these receptors: a woman between 65 and 79 years old with active or convalescent COVID-19. Each CDR3 is given with its conserved first and last residue. The D gene is left open where the match is weak. Part of the rows lack a size; the others show once, few, many or a class for expanded clones.

15	TRBV29-1	NA	TRBJ1-2	NA	TGCAGCGTTGAAGCGCGAGACAGCCACTCCTATGGCTACACCTTC	CSVEARDSHSYGYTF
15	TRBV6-5	TRBD1	TRBJ1-4	NA	TGTGCCAGCAGCGTACTGGGACAGCATGGTGAAAAACTGTTTTTT	CASSVLGQHGEKLFF
20	TRBV27	NA	TRBJ2-2	NA	TGTGCCAGCAGTCCCCTCCTCTATCGACGGGGGATGCGGCACACCGGGGAGCTGTTTTTT	CASSPLLYRRGMRHTGELFF
13	TRBV10-3	NA	TRBJ1-2	NA	TGTGCCATCAGTGTAAGTCGGGAGAATGGCTACACCTTC	CAISVSRENGYTF
12	TRBV11-2	NA	TRBJ1-2	NA	TGTGCCAGCAGCTTAGATCTGTTCGGCTACACCTTC	CASSLDLFGYTF
13	TRBV15	NA	TRBJ1-5	NA	TGTGCCACCAGCAGAGAACAAAATCAGCCCCAGCATTTT	CATSREQNQPQHF
14	TRBV5-4	NA	TRBJ2-5	NA	TGTGCCAGCAGCTTAGAGCGGACGAAAGAGACCCAGTACTTC	CASSLERTKETQYF
13	TRBV10-3	TRBD1	TRBJ2-5	NA	TGTGCCATCAGAGGGACAGCACAAGAGACCCAGTACTTC	CAIRGTAQETQYF
16	TRBV25-1	TRBD1	TRBJ2-7	NA	TGTGCCAGCTCGGAGCTATCAGGGGGCGCTTCCTACGAGCAGTACTTC	CASSELSGGASYEQYF
15	TRBV6-5	TRBD2	TRBJ2-3	NA	TGTGCCAGCGGGCTAGCGGGGGGGAATTTTGATACGCAGTATTTT	CASGLAGGNFDTQYF
15	TRBV2	TRBD1	TRBJ1-1	NA	TGTGCCAGCAGACGGGACAGAATTAGCGGAACTGAAGCTTTCTTT	CASRRDRISGTEAFF
13	TRBV4-2	NA	TRBJ1-5	NA	TGTGCCAGCAGCCAAGTAGTCACTCAGCCCCAGCATTTT	CASSQVVTQPQHF
16	TRBV28	TRBD1	TRBJ1-2	NA	TGTGCCAGCAGTCTACGTATCGGGACAGGGGTGGCTGGCTACACCTTC	CASSLRIGTGVAGYTF
12	TRBV14	NA	TRBJ2-5	NA	TGTGCCAGCAGCCAAACCTACGAGACCCAGTACTTC	CASSQTYETQYF
14	TRBV19	NA	TRBJ1-5	NA	TGTGCCAGTAGTATGGGCAGGGGCAATCAGCCCCAGCATTTT	CASSMGRGNQPQHF
13	TRBV11-1	NA	TRBJ2-7	NA	TGTGCCAGCAGACCCGTCGCGCCCCACGAGCAGTACTTC	CASRPVAPHEQYF
16	TRBV9	TRBD2	TRBJ2-2	NA	TGTGCCAGCAGCGGCGGACTAGCGGGGTACCCCGGGGAGCTGTTTTTT	CASSGGLAGYPGELFF
15	TRBV9	NA	TRBJ1-3	NA	TGTGCCAGCAGCTCTCTCCAACAGGGAGGAAACACCATATATTTT	CASSSLQQGGNTIYF
15	TRBV27	NA	TRBJ1-2	once	TGTGCCAGCAGTGGATTGGAAGGGAGGTCTTATGGCTACACCTTC	CASSGLEGRSYGYTF
13	TRBV10-2	TRBD2	TRBJ2-7	NA	TGCGCCAGCAGGACTAGCGGGGACTACGAGCAGTACTTC	CASRTSGDYEQYF
16	TRBV6-6	NA	TRBJ2-2	NA	TGTGCCAGCAGTGCGGCTGGAGGAATGAACACCGGGGAGCTGTTTTTT	CASSAAGGMNTGELFF
14	TRBV5-1	NA	TRBJ1-6	NA	TGCGCCAGCAGCTTGGGTCGGGATAATTCACCCCTCCACTTT	CASSLGRDNSPLHF
13	TRBV5-1	NA	TRBJ1-2	NA	TGCGCCAGCAGCTTGCGGTACCGAGGGGGCTACACCTTC	CASSLRYRGGYTF
15	TRBV2	TRBD1	TRBJ1-1	NA	TGTGCCAGCATCCGAGACAGGGGGATGAACACTGAAGCTTTCTTT	CASIRDRGMNTEAFF
14	TRBV4-3	NA	TRBJ2-1	once	TGCGCCAGCAGAGGGACCGGCGGGAACAATGAGCAGTTCTTC	CASRGTGGNNEQFF
14	TRBV6-5	TRBD1	TRBJ1-2	NA	TGTGCCAGCAGTCCCGGACAGGGAACCTATGGCTACACCTTC	CASSPGQGTYGYTF
17	TRBV7-2	TRBD1	TRBJ1-1	NA	TGTGCCAGCAGCTTAGCGGGGACAGGGGCGGGGGACACTGAAGCTTTCTTT	CASSLAGTGAGDTEAFF
14	TRBV5-8	NA	TRBJ1-3	NA	TGTGCCAGCTTCAGGCCCCCCTCTGGAAACACCATATATTTT	CASFRPPSGNTIYF
14	TRBV7-9	NA	TRBJ1-1	NA	TGTGCCAGCAGTCGGGACTCATCGAACACTGAAGCTTTCTTT	CASSRDSSNTEAFF
13	TRBV27	NA	TRBJ1-1	few	TGTGCCGCCGGGGGGGCCCAGAACACTGAAGCTTTCTTT	CAAGGAQNTEAFF
13	TRBV6-6	TRBD1	TRBJ1-5	NA	TGTGCCACCCGGGACAGTTACAATCAGCCCCAGCATTTT	CATRDSYNQPQHF
16	TRBV11-3	TRBD1	TRBJ2-7	once	TGTGCCAGCGCCATATACCCGGGACAGGAGCTCTACGAGCAGTACTTC	CASAIYPGQELYEQYF
15	TRBV28	TRBD1	TRBJ2-7	few	TGTGCCAGCAGCCTGGACAGGGGTTATGACTACGAGCAGTACTTC	CASSLDRGYDYEQYF
12	TRBV11-2	NA	TRBJ1-1	NA	TGTGCCAGCAGCTTCGTTGACAGTGAAGCTTTCTTT	CASSFVDSEAFF
14	TRBV4-2	NA	TRBJ1-1	few	TGTGCCAGCAGCCACGAAACAGTGAACACTGAAGCTTTCTTT	CASSHETVNTEAFF
15	TRBV4-3	NA	TRBJ1-4	NA	TGCGCCAGCAGCCCTTCAGGGTTGGCTAATGAAAAACTGTTTTTT	CASSPSGLANEKLFF
16	TRBV7-2	TRBD2	TRBJ2-5	NA	TGTGCCAGCAGCGCAGAGACGGGAGGGCGTAGGGAGACCCAGTACTTC	CASSAETGGRRETQYF
13	TRBV4-3	NA	TRBJ1-1	once	TGCGCCAGCAGCCAATTAGGCCCGGGGGAGGCTTTCTTT	CASSQLGPGEAFF
16	TRBV7-8	TRBD2	TRBJ2-3	NA	TGTGCCAGCAGCCCGACTAGCGGGTGGGGCACAGATACGCAGTATTTT	CASSPTSGWGTDTQYF
14	TRBV5-4	TRBD1	TRBJ1-2	NA	TGTGCCAGCAGCTCGGTCACAGGGGGCAATGGCTACACCTTC	CASSSVTGGNGYTF
13	TRBV20-1	TRBD2	TRBJ2-7	once	TGCAGTGCTAGTCAGGCAGGGAGGGACGTGCAGTACTTC	CSASQAGRDVQYF
15	TRBV7-2	TRBD1	TRBJ1-5	NA	TGTGCCAGCAGCTTAGCCGGGACAGGCAGTCAGCCCCAGCATTTT	CASSLAGTGSQPQHF